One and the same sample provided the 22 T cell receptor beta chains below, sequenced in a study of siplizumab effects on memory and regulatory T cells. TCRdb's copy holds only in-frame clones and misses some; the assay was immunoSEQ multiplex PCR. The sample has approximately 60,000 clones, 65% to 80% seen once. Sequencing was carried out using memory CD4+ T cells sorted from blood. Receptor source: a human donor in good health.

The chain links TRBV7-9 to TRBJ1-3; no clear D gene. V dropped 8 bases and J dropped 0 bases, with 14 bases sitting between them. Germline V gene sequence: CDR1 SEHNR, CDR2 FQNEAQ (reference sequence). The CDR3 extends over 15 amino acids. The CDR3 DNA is TGTGCCAGCCAAAAAGACACTTTCTCTGGAAACACCATATATTTT. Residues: CASQKDTFSGNTIYF.

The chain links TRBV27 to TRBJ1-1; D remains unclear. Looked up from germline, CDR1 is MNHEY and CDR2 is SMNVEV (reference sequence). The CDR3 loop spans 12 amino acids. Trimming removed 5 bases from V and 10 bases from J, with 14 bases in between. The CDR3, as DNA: TGTGCCAGCAGTACCTCGGGTCGGAGAGCTTTCTTT. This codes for CASSTSGRRAFF.

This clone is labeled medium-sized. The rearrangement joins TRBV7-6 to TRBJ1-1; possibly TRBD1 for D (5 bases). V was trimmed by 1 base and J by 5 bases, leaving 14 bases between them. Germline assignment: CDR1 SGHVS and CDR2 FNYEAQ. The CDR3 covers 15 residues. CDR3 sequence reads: CASSLGEGRKTEAFF. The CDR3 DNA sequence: TGTGCCAGCAGCTTAGGGGAGGGGCGGAAGACTGAAGCTTTCTTT.

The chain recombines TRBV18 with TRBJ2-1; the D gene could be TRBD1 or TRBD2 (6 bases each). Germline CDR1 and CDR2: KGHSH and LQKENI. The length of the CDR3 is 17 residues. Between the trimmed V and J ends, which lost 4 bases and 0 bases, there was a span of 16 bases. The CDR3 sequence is CASSLTKGGGSYNEQFF. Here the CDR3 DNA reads TGTGCCAGCTCACTAACGAAGGGGGGAGGCTCCTACAATGAGCAGTTCTTC.

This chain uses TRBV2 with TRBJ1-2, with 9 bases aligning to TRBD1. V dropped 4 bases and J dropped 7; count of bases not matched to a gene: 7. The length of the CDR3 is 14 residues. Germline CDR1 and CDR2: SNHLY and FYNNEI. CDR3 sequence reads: CASSGRDREFGYTF. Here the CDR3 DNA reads TGTGCCAGCAGTGGTCGGGACAGGGAATTTGGCTACACCTTC.

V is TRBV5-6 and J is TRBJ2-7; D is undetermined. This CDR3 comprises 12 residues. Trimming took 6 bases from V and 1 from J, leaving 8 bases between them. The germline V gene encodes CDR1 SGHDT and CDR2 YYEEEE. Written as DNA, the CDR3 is TGTGCCAGCATTGGCAGGTCCTACGAGCAGTACTTC. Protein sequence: CASIGRSYEQYF. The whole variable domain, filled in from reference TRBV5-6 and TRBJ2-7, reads DAGVTQSPTHLIKTRGQQVTLRCSPKSGHDTVSWYQQALGQGPQFIFQYYEEEERQRGNFPDRFSGHQFPNYSSELNVNALLLGDSALYLCASIGRSYEQYFGPGTRLTVT.

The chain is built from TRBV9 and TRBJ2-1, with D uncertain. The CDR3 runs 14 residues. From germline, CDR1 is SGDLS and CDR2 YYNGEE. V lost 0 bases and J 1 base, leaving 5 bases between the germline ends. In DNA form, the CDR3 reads TGTGCCAGCAGCGTAGAGAGTTCCTACAATGAGCAGTTCTTC. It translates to CASSVESSYNEQFF.

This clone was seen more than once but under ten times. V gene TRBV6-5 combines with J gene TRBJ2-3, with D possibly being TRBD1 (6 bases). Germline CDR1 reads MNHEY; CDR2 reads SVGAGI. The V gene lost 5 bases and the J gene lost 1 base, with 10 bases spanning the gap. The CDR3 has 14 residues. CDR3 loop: CASSKQGGTDTQYF. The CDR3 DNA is TGTGCCAGCAGTAAACAGGGAGGCACAGATACGCAGTATTTT.

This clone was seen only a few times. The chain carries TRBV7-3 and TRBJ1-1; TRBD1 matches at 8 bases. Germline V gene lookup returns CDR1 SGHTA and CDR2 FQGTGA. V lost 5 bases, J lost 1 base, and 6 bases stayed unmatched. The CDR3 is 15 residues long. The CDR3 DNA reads TGTGCCAGCAGCCCACTCGGGACAGGGAACACTGAAGCTTTCTTT. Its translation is CASSPLGTGNTEAFF.

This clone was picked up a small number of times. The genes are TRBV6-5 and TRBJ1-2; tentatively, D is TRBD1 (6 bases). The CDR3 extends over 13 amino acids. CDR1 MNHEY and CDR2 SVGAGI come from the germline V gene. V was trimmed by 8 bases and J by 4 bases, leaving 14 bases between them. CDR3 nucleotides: TGTGCCAGCCGCAACGGGGGCTCCTATGGCTACACCTTC. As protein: CASRNGGSYGYTF.

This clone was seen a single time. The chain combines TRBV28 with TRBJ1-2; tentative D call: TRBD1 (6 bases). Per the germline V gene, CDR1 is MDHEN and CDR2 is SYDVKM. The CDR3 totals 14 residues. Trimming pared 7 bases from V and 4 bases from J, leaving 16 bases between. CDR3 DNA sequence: TGTGCCAGCAAACCCGGACAGTTAGTCTATGGCTACACCTTC. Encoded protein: CASKPGQLVYGYTF.

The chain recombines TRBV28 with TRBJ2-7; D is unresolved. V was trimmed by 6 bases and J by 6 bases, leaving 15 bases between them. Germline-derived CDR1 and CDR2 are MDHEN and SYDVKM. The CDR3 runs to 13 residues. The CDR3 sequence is CASRVGTLFEQYF. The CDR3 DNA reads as TGTGCCAGCAGAGTAGGAACCCTTTTCGAGCAGTACTTC.

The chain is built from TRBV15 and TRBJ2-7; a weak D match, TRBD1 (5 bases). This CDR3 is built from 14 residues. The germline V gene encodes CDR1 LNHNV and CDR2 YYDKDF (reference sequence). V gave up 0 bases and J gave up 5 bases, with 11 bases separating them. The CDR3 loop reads CATSREAGLNEQYF. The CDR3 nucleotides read TGTGCCACCAGCAGAGAGGCAGGGTTAAACGAGCAGTACTTC.

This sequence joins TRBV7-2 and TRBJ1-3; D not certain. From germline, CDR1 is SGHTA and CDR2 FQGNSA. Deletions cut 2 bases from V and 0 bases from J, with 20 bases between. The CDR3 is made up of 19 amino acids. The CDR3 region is CASSLSSVVAGSSGNTIYF. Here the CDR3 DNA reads TGTGCCAGCAGCTTATCATCAGTTGTAGCCGGTAGCTCTGGAAACACCATATATTTT.

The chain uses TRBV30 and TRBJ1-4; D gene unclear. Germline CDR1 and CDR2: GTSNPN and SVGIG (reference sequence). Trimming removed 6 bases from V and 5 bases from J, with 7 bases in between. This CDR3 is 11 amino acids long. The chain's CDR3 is CACKLNEKLFF. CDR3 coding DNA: TGTGCCTGCAAGTTGAATGAAAAACTGTTTTTT.

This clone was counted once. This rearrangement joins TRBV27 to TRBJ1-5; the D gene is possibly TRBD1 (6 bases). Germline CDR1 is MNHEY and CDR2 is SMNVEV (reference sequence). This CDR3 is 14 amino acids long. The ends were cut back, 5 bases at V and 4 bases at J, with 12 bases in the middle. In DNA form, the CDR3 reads TGTGCCAGCAGTCCCGGGGGCGGAAATCAGCCCCAGCATTTT. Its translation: CASSPGGGNQPQHF.

The CDR3 coding sequence is TGTGCCAGCAGGATCAGGGGGCCCGAGCAGTACTTC. It codes for CASRIRGPEQYF. The chain employs TRBV6-1 and TRBJ2-7; 8 nucleotides align to TRBD1. The CDR3 runs to 12 residues. Germline trimming cut 6 bases from V and 6 bases from J; bases unmatched to any gene: 4. Germline V gene sequence: CDR1 MNHNS, CDR2 SASEGT.

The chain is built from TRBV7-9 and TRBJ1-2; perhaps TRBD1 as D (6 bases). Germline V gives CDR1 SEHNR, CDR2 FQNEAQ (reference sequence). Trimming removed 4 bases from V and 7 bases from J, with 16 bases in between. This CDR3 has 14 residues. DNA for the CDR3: TGTGCCAGCAGCTCGCTACGGGGGCACGGTGGCTACACCTTC. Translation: CASSSLRGHGGYTF.

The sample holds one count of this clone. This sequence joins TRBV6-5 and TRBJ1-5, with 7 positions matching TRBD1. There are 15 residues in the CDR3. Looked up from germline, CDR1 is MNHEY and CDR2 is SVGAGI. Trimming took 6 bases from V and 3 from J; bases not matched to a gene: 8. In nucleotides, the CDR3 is TGTGCCAGCAGCCTGGACAGGAATAACAATCAGCCCCAGCATTTT. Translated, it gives CASSLDRNNNQPQHF.

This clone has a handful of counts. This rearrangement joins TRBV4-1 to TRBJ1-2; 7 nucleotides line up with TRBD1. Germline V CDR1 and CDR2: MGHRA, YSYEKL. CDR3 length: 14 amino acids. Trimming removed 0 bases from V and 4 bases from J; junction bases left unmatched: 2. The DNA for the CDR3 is TGCGCCAGCAGCCAAGACAGGGGGGGCTATGGCTACACCTTC. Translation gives CASSQDRGGYGYTF.

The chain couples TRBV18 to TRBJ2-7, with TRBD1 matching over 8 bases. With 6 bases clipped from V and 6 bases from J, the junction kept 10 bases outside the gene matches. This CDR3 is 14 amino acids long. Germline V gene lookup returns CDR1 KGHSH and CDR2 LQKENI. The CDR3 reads CASSPSVTGVEQYF. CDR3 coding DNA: TGTGCCAGCTCCCCTTCTGTGACAGGGGTCGAGCAGTACTTC.

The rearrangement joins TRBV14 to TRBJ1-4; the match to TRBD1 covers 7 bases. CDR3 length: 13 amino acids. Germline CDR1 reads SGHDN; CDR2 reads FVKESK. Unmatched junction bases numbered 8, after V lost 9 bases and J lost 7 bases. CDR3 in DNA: TGTGCCAGTACGCTGCGACAGGGTGAAAAACTGTTTTTT. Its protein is CASTLRQGEKLFF.